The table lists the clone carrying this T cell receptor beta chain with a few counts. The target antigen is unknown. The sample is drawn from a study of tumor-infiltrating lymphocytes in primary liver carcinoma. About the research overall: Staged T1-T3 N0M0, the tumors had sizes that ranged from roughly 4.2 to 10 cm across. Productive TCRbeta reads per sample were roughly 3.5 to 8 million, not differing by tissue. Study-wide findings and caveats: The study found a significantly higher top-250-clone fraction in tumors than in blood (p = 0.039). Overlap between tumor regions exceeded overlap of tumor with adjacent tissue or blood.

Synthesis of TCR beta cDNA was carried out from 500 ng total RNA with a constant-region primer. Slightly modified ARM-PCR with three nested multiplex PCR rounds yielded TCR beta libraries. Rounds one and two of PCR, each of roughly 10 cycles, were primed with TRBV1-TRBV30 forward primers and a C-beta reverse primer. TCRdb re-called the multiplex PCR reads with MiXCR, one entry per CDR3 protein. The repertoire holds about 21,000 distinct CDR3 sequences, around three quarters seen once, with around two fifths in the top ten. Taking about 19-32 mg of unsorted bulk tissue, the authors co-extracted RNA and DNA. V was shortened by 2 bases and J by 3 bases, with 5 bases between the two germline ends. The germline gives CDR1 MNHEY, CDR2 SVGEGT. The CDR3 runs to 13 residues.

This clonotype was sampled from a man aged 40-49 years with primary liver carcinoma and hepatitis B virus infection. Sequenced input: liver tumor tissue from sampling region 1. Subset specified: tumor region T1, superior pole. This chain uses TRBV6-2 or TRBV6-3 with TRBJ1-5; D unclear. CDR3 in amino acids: CASSYRDNQPQHF. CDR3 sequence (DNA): TGTGCCAGCAGTTACCGGGACAATCAGCCCCAGCATTTT.